This T cell receptor (beta chain) was recovered during a study of T-cell reconstitution after alpha-beta-depleted transplantation in children. The CDR3 is 16 residues long. Germline trimming cut 4 bases from V and 9 bases from J; bases unmatched to any gene: 8. From germline, CDR1 is SEHNR and CDR2 FQNEAQ (reference sequence). Researchers prepared the TCRbeta library using unique molecular identifiers, the study reports. MiXCR was run by TCRdb on the PCR reads, yielding one entry per CDR3 protein. The sample shows about 98,000 distinct CDR3 sequences, around a quarter of them seen only once. V is TRBV7-9 and J is TRBJ2-1, with TRBD2 matching 14 bases. The TCR originated in a boy aged 2 to 10 with acute lymphoblastic leukemia, due to receive a stem cell transplant. Sequencing used PBMCs, obtained before TCRalphabeta/CD19-depleted stem cell transplant. The CDR3 here is CASSSGLAGAQGEQFF. Written as DNA, the CDR3 is TGTGCCAGCAGCTCGGGACTAGCGGGAGCTCAGGGTGAGCAGTTCTTC.